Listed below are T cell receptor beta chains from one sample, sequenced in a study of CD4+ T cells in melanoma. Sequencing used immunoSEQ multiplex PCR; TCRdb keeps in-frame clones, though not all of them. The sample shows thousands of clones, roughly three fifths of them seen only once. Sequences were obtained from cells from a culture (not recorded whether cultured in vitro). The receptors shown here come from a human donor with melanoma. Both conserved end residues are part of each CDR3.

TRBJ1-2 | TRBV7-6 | CASSLDRDRPDYGYTF
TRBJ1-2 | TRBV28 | CASSSGQTYGYTF
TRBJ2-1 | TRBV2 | CASSGLAGGPGQFF
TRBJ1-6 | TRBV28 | CASRFSGENSPLHF
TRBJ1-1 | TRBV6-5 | CASSYRQLNTEAFF
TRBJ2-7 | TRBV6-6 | CASRRGGQRSYEQYF
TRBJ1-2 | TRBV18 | CASSPSTGAGTF
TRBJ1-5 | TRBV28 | CASSLTGRNQPQHF
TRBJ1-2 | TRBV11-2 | CASSSDVGEGYGYTF
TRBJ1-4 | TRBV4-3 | CASSQDSGMATNEKLFF
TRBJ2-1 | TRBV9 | CASSGDRADYNEQFF
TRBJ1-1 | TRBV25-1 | CASSQTNTEAFF
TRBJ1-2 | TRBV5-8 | CASSSDRGLAGYTF
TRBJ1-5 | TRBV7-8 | CASSLPVRDRFNQPQHF
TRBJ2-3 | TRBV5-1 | CASRPRVGSGDTQYF
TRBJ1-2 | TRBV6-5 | CASSYLNRDGYTF
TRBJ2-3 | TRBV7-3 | CASSLFRSGGPTDTQYF
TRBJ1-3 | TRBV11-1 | CASSTTGRGRGNTIYF
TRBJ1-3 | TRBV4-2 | CASSQEDRAGNTIYF
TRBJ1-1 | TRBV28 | CASSATGTGPTEAFF
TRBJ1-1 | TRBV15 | CATSRDGTGRAFF
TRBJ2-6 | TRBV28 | CASVSGGMSGANVLTF
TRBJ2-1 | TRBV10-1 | CASSEMRGRTGNEQFF
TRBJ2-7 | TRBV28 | CASRSPYEQYF
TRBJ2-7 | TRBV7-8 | CASSLGTGLRDEQYF
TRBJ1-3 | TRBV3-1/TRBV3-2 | CASSRNSGNTIYF
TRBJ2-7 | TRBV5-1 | CASSLEGTTSYEQYF
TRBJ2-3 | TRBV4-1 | CASSQDSHPSRDTQYF
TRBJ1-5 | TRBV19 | CASTSLGQTNQPQHF
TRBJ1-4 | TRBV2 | CASRVSGEKLFF
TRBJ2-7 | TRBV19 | CASSVGQGTYEQYF
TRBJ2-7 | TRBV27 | CASSTGTGVEQYF
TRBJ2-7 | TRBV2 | CASSVQGPYEQYF
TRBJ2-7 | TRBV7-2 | CASSFPAGGPSFTPYEQYF
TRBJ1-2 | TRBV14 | CASSLWSYGYTF
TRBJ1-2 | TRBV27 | CASSSGRTNYGYTF
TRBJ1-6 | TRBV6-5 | CASRDGQGIAPLHF
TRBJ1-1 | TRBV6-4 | CASSEIPNTEAFF
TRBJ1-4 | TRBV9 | CASSARDDREFNEKLFF
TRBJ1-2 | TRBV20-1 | CSARGEDGYTF
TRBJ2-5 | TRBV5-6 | CASSLASTETQYF
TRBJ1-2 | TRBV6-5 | CASRQANYGYTF
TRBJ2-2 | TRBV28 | CASSPGTSGELGAGELFF
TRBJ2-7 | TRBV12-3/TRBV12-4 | CASSFSLEQYF
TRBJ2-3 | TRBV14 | CASSPGQGRTDTQYF
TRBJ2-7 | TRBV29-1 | CSVETGGPYEQYF
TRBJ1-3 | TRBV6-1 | CASSVTYQASGNTIYF
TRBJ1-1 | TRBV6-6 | CASSRPMNTEAFF
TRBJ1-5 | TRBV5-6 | CASSVHRGPGDQPQHF
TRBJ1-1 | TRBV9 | CASSPWGEAGRNTEAFF
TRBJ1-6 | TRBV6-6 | CASSYAQGNSPLHF
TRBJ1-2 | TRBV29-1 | CSGKTGLGGYTF
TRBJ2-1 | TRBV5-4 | CASSFIAGPYNEQFF
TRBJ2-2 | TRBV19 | CASLRTSGAANTGELFF
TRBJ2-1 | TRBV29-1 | CSVDPSGGGNEQFF
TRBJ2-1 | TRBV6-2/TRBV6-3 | CASSYSATGQGYNEQFF